This T cell receptor beta chain was sequenced in a study of blood T cell repertoires in COVID-19. Across the study: Researchers got acute and convalescent COVID-19 samples from the United States, Italy and Spain.

Generated by immunoSEQ multiplex PCR, the TCRdb table keeps only in-frame clones and is missing some. This sample has roughly 140,000 clones, with 79% found just once. Germline values: CDR1 SGHDT, CDR2 YYEEEE. There are 15 residues in the CDR3. V dropped 3 bases and J dropped 5; count of bases not matched to a gene: 9. The receptor's source is a man over 45 with active or convalescent COVID-19. The V call is TRBV5-6, the J call TRBJ2-7; 9 bases are shared with TRBD1. The sample consisted of peripheral blood. The CDR3 DNA follows: TGTGCCAGCAGCTACTTCACCGGGACAGGGCACGAGCAGTACTTC. Residues: CASSYFTGTGHEQYF.